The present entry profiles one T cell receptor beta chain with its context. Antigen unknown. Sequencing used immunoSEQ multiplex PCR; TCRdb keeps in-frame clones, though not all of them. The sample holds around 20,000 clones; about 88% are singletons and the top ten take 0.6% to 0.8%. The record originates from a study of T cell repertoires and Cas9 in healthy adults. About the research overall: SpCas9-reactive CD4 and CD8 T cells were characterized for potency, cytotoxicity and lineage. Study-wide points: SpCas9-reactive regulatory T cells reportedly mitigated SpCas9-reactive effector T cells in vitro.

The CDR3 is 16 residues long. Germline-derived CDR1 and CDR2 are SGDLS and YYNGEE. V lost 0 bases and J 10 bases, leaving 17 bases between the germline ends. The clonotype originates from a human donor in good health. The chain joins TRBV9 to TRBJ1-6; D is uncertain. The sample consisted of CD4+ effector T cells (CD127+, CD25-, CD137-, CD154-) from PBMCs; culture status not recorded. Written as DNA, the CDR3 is TGTGCCAGCAGCGTAGCCCCCGGTAGTGGAGTCTCACCCCTCCACTTT. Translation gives CASSVAPGSGVSPLHF.